The next 10 T cell receptor beta chains were all read from a single sample in a study of cytotoxic CD8 clonotypes in ibrutinib-treated CLL. TCRdb's table, derived via immunoSEQ multiplex PCR, lists solely in-frame clones and lacks some. The sample lists approximately 9,200 clones, 60% to 80% occurring once. Specimen: PBMCs, collected before ibrutinib treatment. Receptor source: a human donor with chronic lymphocytic leukemia.

The chain carries TRBV5-1 and TRBJ2-7; D possibly corresponds to TRBD1 (6 bases). The germline V gene encodes CDR1 SGHRS and CDR2 YFSETQ. V shed 0 bases and J shed 4 bases, with 8 bases lying between them. The CDR3 runs 13 residues. The CDR3 nucleotides read TGCGCCAGCAGCTTGGCCAGGGGATACGAGCAGTACTTC. It yields the protein CASSLARGYEQYF.

This clone is classed as medium-sized. The rearrangement uses TRBV11-2 and TRBJ2-7, with unresolved D. V lost 1 base, J lost 3 bases, and 13 bases lay in between. This CDR3 has 15 amino acids. Germline loops: CDR1 SGHAT, CDR2 FQNNGV. CDR3 loop: CASSLVGGSDYEQYF. CDR3 nucleotides: TGTGCCAGCAGCTTAGTGGGTGGGTCGGACTACGAGCAGTACTTC.

The chain links TRBV4-1 to TRBJ1-5; 7 nucleotides match TRBD1. This CDR3 has 15 amino acids. Germline CDR1 and CDR2: MGHRA and YSYEKL. V gave up 3 bases and J gave up 5 bases; unmatched junction bases: 7. In DNA form, the CDR3 reads TGCGCCAGCAGCCATTACGGACAGGAGGATCAGCCCCAGCATTTT. Translation: CASSHYGQEDQPQHF.

This clone was detected once. The genes are TRBV15 and TRBJ2-1; D is uncertain. Trimming removed 4 bases at V and 7 bases at J, with 5 bases between. Germline V CDR1 and CDR2: LNHNV, YYDKDF (reference sequence). CDR3 length: 11 residues. The CDR3 region has the DNA TGTGCCACCAGCACAATGAATGAGCAGTTCTTC. Residues: CATSTMNEQFF. Looking up the rest from reference TRBV15 and TRBJ2-1 gives the full variable domain: DAMVIQNPRYQVTQFGKPVTLSCSQTLNHNVMYWYQQKSSQAPKLLFHYYDKDFNNEADTPDNFQSRRPNTSFCFLDIRSPGLGDTAMYLCATSTMNEQFFGPGTRLTVL.

This sequence joins TRBV9 and TRBJ2-7; 7 nucleotides line up with TRBD1. Per germline, CDR1 SGDLS and CDR2 YYNGEE. The CDR3 runs 14 residues. V shed 2 bases, J shed 0 bases, and the junction held 2 bases outside the gene matches. The CDR3 protein is CASSVRDSSYEQYF. CDR3 bases: TGTGCCAGCAGCGTCCGGGACAGCTCCTACGAGCAGTACTTC.

J is TRBJ1-1 and V is TRBV7-9, with D maybe TRBD1 (6 bases). V lost 5 bases, J lost 1 base, and 17 bases lay in between. The CDR3 spans 16 residues. Germline-derived CDR1 and CDR2 are SEHNR and FQNEAQ (reference sequence). The CDR3 region has the DNA TGTGCCAGCAGCCGGAGCGGGACATCCTCGAACACTGAAGCTTTCTTT. Its protein product is CASSRSGTSSNTEAFF. Full variable domain (remainder filled in from reference TRBV7-9 and TRBJ1-1): DTGVSQNPRHKITKRGQNVTFRCDPISEHNRLYWYRQTLGQGPEFLTYFQNEAQLEKSRLLSDRFSAERPKGSFSTLEIQRTEQGDSAMYLCASSRSGTSSNTEAFFGQGTRLTVV.

The chain links TRBV7-2 to TRBJ2-7, with 9 bases matching TRBD2. V gave up 5 bases and J gave up 2 bases; unmatched junction bases: 7. This CDR3 comprises 15 residues. Germline values: CDR1 SGHTA, CDR2 FQGNSA. CDR3 sequence: CASSTRTSATYEQYF. The CDR3, as DNA: TGTGCCAGCAGCACCCGGACTAGCGCAACCTACGAGCAGTACTTC.

This clone was seen a handful of times. No conserved phenylalanine or tryptophan is present at the end of the CDR3, so a read error is the likely explanation. The DNA is omitted, as the CDR3 cannot be located on it reliably, and the CDR3 follows TCRdb's listing. The chain joins TRBV7-9 to TRBJ2-7. Per the germline V gene, CDR1 is SEHNR and CDR2 is FQNEAQ (reference sequence). The length of the CDR3 is 11 amino acids, counting both ends. The CDR3 reads CASSSGPLLEL.

In this sample, this clone turned up a few times. This chain uses TRBV7-9 with TRBJ2-2; D is unresolved. Germline V CDR1 and CDR2: SEHNR, FQNEAQ (reference sequence). The CDR3 loop spans 14 amino acids. Trimming stripped 5 bases from V and 5 bases from J, with 12 bases between. CDR3 DNA: TGTGCCAGCAGCCTCTCTTGGCCAACCGGGGAGCTGTTTTTT. Protein: CASSLSWPTGELFF.

V usage is TRBV5-4 and J usage is TRBJ2-3; 8 nucleotides match TRBD2. J was trimmed by 5 bases and V by 3 bases; bases with no gene match: 8. CDR1 and CDR2 (germline): SGHNT, YYREEE (reference sequence). The CDR3 runs 15 residues. This chain's CDR3 is CASSSWTSRLDTQYF. The CDR3 DNA sequence: TGTGCCAGCAGCTCCTGGACTAGCAGACTAGATACGCAGTATTTT.